This TCR beta chain came from a study of blood T cell repertoires in COVID-19. On the study more broadly: T cells, B-cell-depleted T cells, or PBMCs supplied cDNA or gDNA.

V lost 6 bases and J lost 2, with 12 bases in between. The germline CDR1 and CDR2 sequences are MNHEY and SVGAGI. CDR3 length: 14 residues. Original data processing: Amplifying reference gene primers gave estimates of nucleated cell counts. Method: immunoSEQ multiplex PCR; TCRdb's copy keeps in-frame clones and lacks some. V, J and clone size reflect that table, while D and trimming were determined from the DNA. The repertoire consists of some 200,000 clones, with 89% occurring once and the leading ten covering less than 0.85%. Source material: PBMCs or T cells enriched from blood (not recorded which). The receptor's source is a woman younger than 30 who had recovered from COVID-19. V usage is TRBV6-5 and J usage is TRBJ2-3; perhaps TRBD2 as D (5 bases). CDR3 bases: TGTGCCAGCAGCGATAGCGCCAACACAGATACGCAGTATTTT. It codes for CASSDSANTDTQYF.